Following are 30 T cell receptor beta chains from one sample sequenced in a study of blood T cells in healthy people across ages. Sample-barcoded 5' priming and a J-beta primer mix drove a second PCR of roughly 7 to 11 cycles. TCRdb re-derived calls from the 5' RACE reads in MiXCR, one entry per CDR3 protein. The sample has 1.5 million to 2 million distinct CDR3 sequences, around half seen once; the top ten hold less than 2.5%. Sequenced sample: blood. These receptors were obtained from a woman aged 40 to 50 in good health.

This chain joins TRBV27 and TRBJ1-5; D is ambiguous. V lost 5 bases, J lost 3 bases, and 20 bases lay in between. The CDR3 sequence is 17 residues long. Germline values: CDR1 MNHEY, CDR2 SMNVEV (reference sequence). The CDR3 DNA reads TGTGCCAGCAGTACTGGAAGGATAGCAGCGGACAATCAGCCCCAGCATTTT. Protein product: CASSTGRIAADNQPQHF.

This clonotype has only a few counts. This rearrangement joins TRBV7-6 to TRBJ2-1, with a possible D match to TRBD1 (5 bases). The germline gives CDR1 SGHVS, CDR2 FNYEAQ. Trimming left V 6 bases short and J 9 bases short, with 9 bases between. This CDR3 comprises 11 residues. The CDR3 region has the DNA TGTGCCAGCAGTCTAGACAGTGAGCAGTTCTTC. Its translation: CASSLDSEQFF. Looking up the rest from reference TRBV7-6 and TRBJ2-1 gives the full variable domain: GAGVSQSPRYKVTKRGQDVALRCDPISGHVSLYWYRQALGQGPEFLTYFNYEAQQDKSGLPNDRFSAERPEGSISTLTIQRTEQRDSAMYRCASSLDSEQFFGPGTRLTVL.

The chain uses TRBV13 and TRBJ1-1; D unclear. Trimming stripped 5 bases from V and 1 base from J, with 14 bases between. The CDR3 covers 15 residues. CDR1 and CDR2 from the germline V gene are PRHDT and FYEKMQ (reference sequence). CDR3: CASSAAGRTNTEAFF. In DNA, the CDR3 is TGTGCCAGCAGCGCAGCTGGACGGACGAACACTGAAGCTTTCTTT. The full variable domain, in which reference TRBV13 and TRBJ1-1 provide the parts outside the CDR3, is AAGVIQSPRHLIKEKRETATLKCYPIPRHDTVYWYQQGPGQDPQFLISFYEKMQSDKGSIPDRFSAQQFSDYHSELNMSSLELGDSALYFCASSAAGRTNTEAFFGQGTRLTVV.

V usage is TRBV27 and J usage is TRBJ2-3; D ambiguous. The germline V gene has CDR1 MNHEY and CDR2 SMNVEV (reference sequence). Trimming cost V 5 bases and J 5 bases, with 11 bases left between them. The CDR3 totals 13 residues. Here the CDR3 reads CASSRTWGDTQYF. CDR3 nucleotide sequence: TGTGCCAGCAGTCGAACCTGGGGAGATACGCAGTATTTT.

The chain joins TRBV20-1 to TRBJ2-3, with 8 bases that match TRBD2. V shed 6 bases and J 2 bases; nucleotides not matched to a gene: 7. The germline gives CDR1 DFQATT, CDR2 SNEGSKA (reference sequence). This CDR3 region has 14 residues. CDR3 sequence reads: CSATGRGDTDTQYF. The CDR3 DNA follows: TGCAGTGCCACGGGGCGGGGGGACACAGATACGCAGTATTTT.

This rearrangement joins TRBV12-3 or TRBV12-4 to TRBJ1-6; 7 bases agree with TRBD1. The J segment lost 3 bases and the V segment lost 6 bases, leaving 5 bases of the junction unmatched. This CDR3 region has 15 residues. CDR3 sequence (DNA): TGTGCCAGCAGCAAAAACAGGGGCTATAATTCACCCCTCCACTTT. This codes for CASSKNRGYNSPLHF.

V usage is TRBV7-9 and J usage is TRBJ2-5, with D perhaps being TRBD1 or TRBD2 (6 bases each). Trimming cost V 1 base and J 4 bases, with 16 bases left between them. This CDR3 has 16 residues. Looked up from germline, CDR1 is SEHNR and CDR2 is FQNEAQ (reference sequence). The CDR3 sequence: CASSLGDLTGRETQYF. CDR3 DNA: TGTGCCAGCAGCTTAGGGGACTTAACAGGGAGAGAGACCCAGTACTTC. The full variable domain, in which reference TRBV7-9 and TRBJ2-5 provide the parts outside the CDR3, is DTGVSQNPRHKITKRGQNVTFRCDPISEHNRLYWYRQTLGQGPEFLTYFQNEAQLEKSRLLSDRFSAERPKGSFSTLEIQRTEQGDSAMYLCASSLGDLTGRETQYFGPGTRLLVL.

In regard to this clonotype: Relative to the germline gene, one junction end is altered; a read error may explain this. The chain has TRBV28 and TRBJ2-4; weak D call: TRBD2 (6 bases). The DNA end is more similar to TRBJ2-7, so the J call may be wrong. Germline V lookup: CDR1 MDHEN, CDR2 SYDVKM. There are 12 residues in the CDR3. The CDR3: CACSPHGGEQYF. For the CDR3, the DNA is TGTGCCTGCAGCCCTCACGGGGGCGAGCAGTACTTC.

The chain combines TRBV11-2 with TRBJ2-7; the D gene could be TRBD1 or TRBD2 (5 bases each). The CDR3 is made up of 15 amino acids. The ends were cut back, 5 bases at V and 3 bases at J, with 17 bases in the middle. Per the germline V gene, CDR1 is SGHAT and CDR2 is FQNNGV. The CDR3 coding sequence is TGTGCCAGCAGCCGGCCGTTGGGGGTTCACTACGAGCAGTACTTC. As protein: CASSRPLGVHYEQYF.

In its sample, this clonotype was seen a few times. Here the CDR3 reads CASSLEDSSYEQYF. In nucleotides, the CDR3 is TGCGCCAGCAGCTTGGAGGACAGTTCCTACGAGCAGTACTTC. The rearrangement links TRBV5-1 to TRBJ2-7; perhaps TRBD1 as D (6 bases). The V and J ends lost 0 bases and 1 base respectively, with 8 bases between them. The CDR3 runs 14 residues. CDR1 is SGHRS, CDR2 YFSETQ, per germline.

This clonotype was found a few times. This rearrangement joins TRBV7-2 to TRBJ2-3; 8 bases are shared with TRBD1. The V gene's germline CDR1 is SGHTA and CDR2 FQGNSA. The CDR3 totals 16 residues. Trimming removed 1 base from V and 2 bases from J; junction bases left unmatched: 5. The CDR3: CASSLESGGNTDTQYF. In nucleotides, the CDR3 is TGTGCCAGCAGCTTAGAATCAGGGGGCAACACAGATACGCAGTATTTT.

The chain combines TRBV4-3 with TRBJ2-7; 7 bases map to TRBD1. The germline V gene has CDR1 LGHNA and CDR2 YSLEER. Trimming removed 5 bases from V and 5 bases from J; junction bases left unmatched: 12. The CDR3 is 15 residues long. CDR3 sequence (DNA): TGCGCCAGCAGCTTACTGACAGGGAATGTCGACGAGCAGTACTTC. It translates to CASSLLTGNVDEQYF.

V usage is TRBV6-5 and J usage is TRBJ2-7; D perhaps matches TRBD1 (5 bases). CDR3 length equals 14 residues. Trimming took off 5 bases at V and 0 bases at J, with 11 bases between the two ends. The V gene's germline CDR1 is MNHEY and CDR2 SVGAGI. CDR3 sequence: CASSDGADSYEQYF. In DNA form, the CDR3 reads TGTGCCAGCAGTGATGGGGCAGACTCCTACGAGCAGTACTTC.

This clonotype showed up just a few times. The rearrangement joins TRBV20-1 to TRBJ2-3; 11 nucleotides match TRBD1. Germline-derived CDR1 and CDR2 are DFQATT and SNEGSKA (reference sequence). J lost 1 base, V lost 3 bases, and 0 bases had no gene match. The CDR3 length is 14 residues. CDR3 bases: TGCAGTGCTAGGGGACAGGGGGGCACAGATACGCAGTATTTT. Amino acids: CSARGQGGTDTQYF.

This chain links TRBV27 with TRBJ1-6; no definite D call. Trimming removed 1 base from V and 8 bases from J, with 15 bases in between. The CDR3 covers 16 residues. CDR1 is MNHEY and CDR2 is SMNVEV in the germline V gene (reference sequence). In DNA form, the CDR3 reads TGTGCCAGCAGTTTATATGCAATCGGCGGTGATTCACCCCTCCACTTT. As protein: CASSLYAIGGDSPLHF.

Only a few counts were recorded for this clonotype. The genes are TRBV4-1 and TRBJ1-5, with TRBD1 matching over 9 bases. Germline CDR1 is MGHRA and CDR2 is YSYEKL. This CDR3 has 16 amino acids. The ends lost 0 bases at V and 2 bases at J; junction bases unmatched: 2. Here the CDR3 DNA reads TGCGCCAGCAGCCAAGATCACAGGGGGCGCAATCAGCCCCAGCATTTT. Its translation is CASSQDHRGRNQPQHF.

Only a few counts were recorded for this clonotype. This could be a read error, since a much larger clone is one nucleotide away. The chain recombines TRBV7-9 with TRBJ2-1, with TRBD1 matching 8 bases. The trim removed 5 bases at V and 4 bases at J, leaving 10 bases unmatched. The germline gives CDR1 SEHNR, CDR2 FQNEAQ (reference sequence). The CDR3 has 16 amino acids. The CDR3 nucleotides are TGTGCCAGCAGCCAATCCTCTACAGGGGGGTACAATGAGCAGTTCTTC. Translated, it gives CASSQSSTGGYNEQFF.

The rearrangement links TRBV7-9 to TRBJ2-1, with D perhaps matching TRBD1 (6 bases). The CDR3 runs 15 residues. Per germline, CDR1 SEHNR and CDR2 FQNEAQ (reference sequence). With 4 bases removed from V and 7 bases from J, the gap between germline ends came to 17 bases. CDR3 nucleotides: TGTGCCAGCAGCTCACTGGTGGGGGCACGTAATGAGCAGTTCTTC. It codes for CASSSLVGARNEQFF.

This clonotype was observed a few times. The CDR3 sequence: CASSQDEGRSSTDTQYF. In DNA, the CDR3 is TGCGCCAGCAGCCAAGATGAGGGGCGATCAAGCACAGATACGCAGTATTTT. J is TRBJ2-3 and V is TRBV4-3; D might be TRBD1 or TRBD2, each matching 5 bases. Deletions cut 0 bases from V and 0 bases from J, with 13 bases between. This CDR3 is built from 17 residues. CDR1 and CDR2 from the germline V gene are LGHNA and YSLEER.

V gene TRBV20-1 combines with J gene TRBJ2-1; TRBD2 agrees at 12 bases. J gave up 8 bases and V 0 bases, and 14 bases lay outside the gene matches. Germline V gene data show CDR1 as DFQATT and CDR2 as SNEGSKA (reference sequence). This CDR3 is built from 18 residues. This CDR3 reads CSARDLQGLAGDLDEQFF. Here the CDR3 DNA reads TGCAGTGCTAGAGATTTGCAGGGACTAGCGGGTGATCTGGATGAGCAGTTCTTC.

This clonotype was observed a handful of times. The V and J genes are TRBV7-2 and TRBJ2-7; D may be TRBD1 (5 bases). Germline lookup yields CDR1 SGHTA and CDR2 FQGNSA. Trimming stripped 3 bases from V and 6 bases from J, with 9 bases between. The CDR3 has 12 amino acids. CDR3 in amino acids: CASSFLQGEQYF. In nucleotides, the CDR3 is TGTGCCAGCAGCTTTCTGCAGGGCGAGCAGTACTTC.

The CDR3 here is CASQAANEKLFF. CDR3 in DNA: TGTGCCAGCCAGGCAGCTAATGAAAAACTGTTTTTT. The chain combines TRBV6-2 or TRBV6-3 with TRBJ1-4; D gene ambiguous. CDR3 length equals 12 residues. In germline, CDR1 is MNHEY, CDR2 SVGEGT. V was shortened by 8 bases and J by 3 bases, with 7 bases between the two germline ends.

Of note for this clonotype: One junction end disagrees with the germline gene, perhaps due to a read error. The V call is TRBV9, the J call TRBJ2-1, with TRBD1 matching 11 bases. Germline V gene data show CDR1 as SGDLS and CDR2 as YYNGEE. The CDR3 totals 11 residues. The CDR3 here is CASRNRDRGYF. CDR3 DNA sequence: TGTGCCAGCAGGAACCGGGACAGGGGGTACTTC. The whole variable domain, remainder taken from reference TRBV9 and TRBJ2-1, is DSGVTQTPKHLITATGQRVTLRCSPRSGDLSVYWYQQSLDQGLQFLIQYYNGEERAKGNILERFSAQQFPDLHSELNLSSLELGDSALYFCASRNRDRGYFGPGTRLTVL.

The CDR3 bases are TGTGCCAGCAGCTCGCCCGCGACAGAGAAACTGTTTTTT. As protein: CASSSPATEKLFF. This chain connects TRBV11-1 to TRBJ1-4; maybe TRBD1 (5 bases). Germline V CDR1 and CDR2: SGHAT, FQDESV (reference sequence). Trimming removed 4 bases at V and 11 bases at J, with 14 bases between. CDR3 length equals 13 residues.

The chain carries TRBV7-2 and TRBJ2-5; 7 positions agree with TRBD2. Germline V lookup: CDR1 SGHTA, CDR2 FQGNSA. The CDR3 is made up of 15 amino acids. The V segment lost 1 base and the J segment 2 bases; nucleotides outside the gene matches: 4. In nucleotides, the CDR3 is TGTGCCAGCAGCTTAGACCCGCGGGGGCAAGAGACCCAGTACTTC. Its protein product is CASSLDPRGQETQYF.

The chain uses TRBV24-1 and TRBJ2-3, with D tentatively TRBD1 (6 bases). This CDR3 spans 17 amino acids. V was clipped by 1 base and J by 5 bases, with 18 bases between them. Germline V gives CDR1 KGHDR, CDR2 SFDVKD. Here the CDR3 reads CATSDFSGAAYGDTQYF. The CDR3 coding sequence is TGTGCCACCAGTGATTTTTCAGGGGCCGCCTATGGAGATACGCAGTATTTT.

This clonotype was recorded a few times. This chain uses TRBV7-2 with TRBJ2-1; TRBD1 might be the D (6 bases). The ends were cut back, 5 bases at V and 0 bases at J, with 11 bases in the middle. CDR3 length equals 15 residues. Germline loops: CDR1 SGHTA, CDR2 FQGNSA. CDR3 nucleotides: TGTGCCAGCAGCGACAGGTTGGGCTCCTACAATGAGCAGTTCTTC. This translates into CASSDRLGSYNEQFF.

V is TRBV4-2 and J is TRBJ2-4, with D unresolved. V lost 1 base and J lost 11, with 12 bases in between. This CDR3 comprises 13 residues. Germline V CDR1 and CDR2: LGHNA, YNFKEQ. CDR3: CASSQVFADFQYF. CDR3 sequence (DNA): TGTGCCAGCAGCCAAGTTTTTGCGGATTTTCAGTACTTC.

The V call is TRBV21-1, the J call TRBJ1-1; the D call in the table, TRBD1, was not verified against the DNA. TRBV21-1 is a pseudogene. This CDR3 has 14 amino acids. In nucleotides, the CDR3 is TGTGCCAGCAGCAAAGAGGGGGGGAACACTGAAGCTTTCTTT. It is translated as CASSKEGGNTEAFF.

V is TRBV7-9 and J is TRBJ2-4; D is undetermined. The CDR3 spans 18 residues. V lost 2 bases, J lost 0 bases, and 17 bases lay in between. Germline CDR1 SEHNR, CDR2 FQNEAQ (reference sequence). The CDR3 sequence is CASSLRPMAGVAKNIQYF. For the CDR3, the DNA is TGTGCCAGCAGCTTACGCCCTATGGCAGGAGTAGCCAAAAACATTCAGTACTTC.